The 10 T cell receptor beta chains presented below share a single source sample, sequenced in a study of breast tumors, draining lymph nodes, adjacent tissues. The lymph nodes were axillary draining lymph nodes from breast cancer patients. TCRdb reprocessed the multiplex PCR reads with MiXCR, giving one entry per CDR3 protein. The sample has 65,000 to 80,000 distinct CDR3 sequences, about 21% seen once. Sequences were obtained from axillary lymph node tissue. The receptors were sampled from a female donor with breast cancer. Some clones in this sample may be carry-over from other donors' samples.

This clonotype came up many times. The chain is built from TRBV24-1 and TRBJ2-3; TRBD2 agrees at 11 bases. Germline CDR1 is KGHDR and CDR2 is SFDVKD. V shed 10 bases and J 5 bases; nucleotides not matched to a gene: 13. This CDR3 is built from 16 residues. The CDR3, as DNA: TGTGCCACGGGTGGAGAACTAGCGGGAGAACAAGATACGCAGTATTTT. Translated, it gives CATGGELAGEQDTQYF.

The chain uses TRBV11-2 and TRBJ2-1; 9 bases align to TRBD2. CDR1 and CDR2 (germline): SGHAT, FQNNGV. The CDR3 covers 18 residues. The trim removed 5 bases at V and 0 bases at J, leaving 11 bases unmatched. The DNA for the CDR3 is TGTGCCAGCAGCGATGGCGGGAGGGGTCAGGGCTCCTACAATGAGCAGTTCTTC. As protein: CASSDGGRGQGSYNEQFF.

This clonotype is medium-sized. The chain uses TRBV20-1 and TRBJ2-7; perhaps TRBD1 as D (5 bases). The CDR3 is 13 residues long. Germline V gene lookup returns CDR1 DFQATT and CDR2 SNEGSKA (reference sequence). Trimming removed 1 base at V and 1 base at J, with 8 bases between. Written as DNA, the CDR3 is TGCAGTGCTAGAGGGGGCGATTCCTACGAGCAGTACTTC. Translation gives CSARGGDSYEQYF.

In this sample, this clonotype turned up many times. The CDR3 is CASMRTSSMTGELFF. CDR3 in DNA: TGTGCCAGCATGCGGACTAGTAGTATGACCGGGGAGCTGTTTTTT. The chain has TRBV2 and TRBJ2-2; the match to TRBD2 covers 7 bases. The CDR3 has 15 amino acids. CDR1 and CDR2 from the germline V gene are SNHLY and FYNNEI. V trimming: 7 bases; J trimming: 5 bases; junction bases outside the gene matches: 10.

This clonotype was found many times. V and J are TRBV27 and TRBJ2-7, with D unresolved. This CDR3 contains 14 residues. V was clipped by 6 bases and J by 7 bases, with 19 bases between them. Germline lookup yields CDR1 MNHEY and CDR2 SMNVEV (reference sequence). The CDR3, as DNA: TGTGCCAGCAGCCCCTCCGAGGTTGCTAGAGAGCAGTACTTC. Its protein is CASSPSEVAREQYF.

This clonotype was picked up many times. The chain joins TRBV30 to TRBJ1-6; the D is unclear. This CDR3 has 11 residues. Trimming left V 1 base short and J 10 bases short, with 5 bases between. Per the germline V gene, CDR1 is GTSNPN and CDR2 is SVGIG (reference sequence). In nucleotides, the CDR3 is TGTGCCTGGAGTGCAGGATCACCCCTCCACTTT. Translated: CAWSAGSPLHF. Together with reference TRBV30 and TRBJ1-6, the CDR3 gives the full variable domain: SQTIHQWPATLVQPVGSPLSLECTVEGTSNPNLYWYRQAAGRGLQLLFYSVGIGQISSEVPQNLSASRPQDRQFILSSKKLLLSDSGFYLCAWSAGSPLHFGNGTRLTVT.

Comment on this clonotype: With a much larger clone just one base away, this may be a read error. The J gene is TRBJ2-5, the V gene TRBV12-3 or TRBV12-4; D is perhaps TRBD2 (6 bases). The ends were cut back, 4 bases at V and 9 bases at J, with 21 bases in the middle. The CDR3 runs to 15 residues. The CDR3 reads CASSYTGGTPESQYF. The DNA of the CDR3 is TGTGCCAGCAGTTATACGGGCGGGACCCCTGAGTCCCAGTACTTC.

The table lists this clonotype with a few counts. A much larger clone is a single base away; this may be a read error. J is TRBJ1-4 and V is TRBV7-9; possible D gene TRBD1, 6 bases. The CDR3 spans 15 residues. Per the germline V gene, CDR1 is SEHNR and CDR2 is FQNEAQ (reference sequence). The germline V and J ends were trimmed by 4 bases and 7 bases, with 16 bases remaining between them. CDR3 sequence (DNA): TGTGCCAGCAGCTCTTGGGGGCAGGATAGTGAAAAACTGTTTTTT. It is translated as CASSSWGQDSEKLFF.

This clonotype was recorded at least ten times. V usage is TRBV6-5 and J usage is TRBJ2-5, with D perhaps TRBD1 or TRBD2 (6 bases each). Germline values: CDR1 MNHEY, CDR2 SVGAGI. Trimming took off 5 bases at V and 2 bases at J, with 21 bases between the two ends. This CDR3 has 17 residues. The DNA of the CDR3 is TGTGCCAGCAGTAAGGGGGAGGCCCCGACCTTACAAGAGACCCAGTACTTC. It encodes CASSKGEAPTLQETQYF.

This clonotype was counted ten times or more. This chain links TRBV20-1 with TRBJ2-3; possible D gene TRBD1, 6 bases. The germline V and J ends were trimmed by 5 bases and 2 bases, with 17 bases remaining between them. Germline CDR1 DFQATT, CDR2 SNEGSKA (reference sequence). This CDR3 region has 15 residues. CDR3 residues: CSAYRVARHTDTQYF. The CDR3 coding sequence is TGCAGTGCTTACAGGGTAGCGAGGCACACAGATACGCAGTATTTT.